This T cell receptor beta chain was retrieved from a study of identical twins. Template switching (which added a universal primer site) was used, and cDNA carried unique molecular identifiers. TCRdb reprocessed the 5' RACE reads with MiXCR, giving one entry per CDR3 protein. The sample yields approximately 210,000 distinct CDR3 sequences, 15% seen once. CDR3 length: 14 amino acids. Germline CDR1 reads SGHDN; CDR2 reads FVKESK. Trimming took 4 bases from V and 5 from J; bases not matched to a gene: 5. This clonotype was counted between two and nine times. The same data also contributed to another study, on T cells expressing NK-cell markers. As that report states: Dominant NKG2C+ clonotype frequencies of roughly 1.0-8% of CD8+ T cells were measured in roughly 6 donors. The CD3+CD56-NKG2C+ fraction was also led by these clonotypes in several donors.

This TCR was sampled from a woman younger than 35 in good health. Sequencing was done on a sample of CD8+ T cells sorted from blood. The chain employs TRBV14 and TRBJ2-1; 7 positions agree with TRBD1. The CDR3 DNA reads TGTGCCAGCAGCCCGACAGGGTTTAACAATGAGCAGTTCTTC. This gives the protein CASSPTGFNNEQFF.